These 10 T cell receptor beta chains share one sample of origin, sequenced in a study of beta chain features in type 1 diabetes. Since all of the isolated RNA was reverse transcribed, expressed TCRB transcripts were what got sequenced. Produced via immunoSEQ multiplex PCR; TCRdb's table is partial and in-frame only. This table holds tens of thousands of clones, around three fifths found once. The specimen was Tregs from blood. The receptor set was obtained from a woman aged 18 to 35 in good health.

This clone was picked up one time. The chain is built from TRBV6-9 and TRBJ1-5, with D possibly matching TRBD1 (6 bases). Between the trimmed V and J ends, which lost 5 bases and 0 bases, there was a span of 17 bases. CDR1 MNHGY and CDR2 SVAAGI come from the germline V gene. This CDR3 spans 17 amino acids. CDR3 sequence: CASSPNRDNYSNQPQHF. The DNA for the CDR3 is TGTGCCAGCAGTCCAAACCGGGACAATTATAGCAATCAGCCCCAGCATTTT.

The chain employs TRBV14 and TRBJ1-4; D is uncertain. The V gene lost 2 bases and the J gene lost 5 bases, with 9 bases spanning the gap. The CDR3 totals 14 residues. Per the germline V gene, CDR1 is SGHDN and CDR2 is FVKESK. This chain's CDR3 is CASSQPSENEKLFF. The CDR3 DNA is TGTGCCAGCAGCCAACCGTCCGAGAATGAAAAACTGTTTTTT.

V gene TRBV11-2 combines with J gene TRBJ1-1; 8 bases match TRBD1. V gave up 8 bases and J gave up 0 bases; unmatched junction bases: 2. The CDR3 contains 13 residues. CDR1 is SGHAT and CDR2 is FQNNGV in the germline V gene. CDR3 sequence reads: CASGTGMNTEAFF. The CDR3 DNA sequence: TGTGCCAGCGGGACAGGCATGAACACTGAAGCTTTCTTT.

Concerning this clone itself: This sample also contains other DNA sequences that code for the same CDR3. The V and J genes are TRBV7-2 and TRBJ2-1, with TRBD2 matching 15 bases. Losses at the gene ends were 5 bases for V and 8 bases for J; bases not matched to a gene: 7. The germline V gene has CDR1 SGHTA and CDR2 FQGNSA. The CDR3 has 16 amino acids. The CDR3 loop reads CASSPGLAGGWDEQFF. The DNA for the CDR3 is TGTGCCAGCAGCCCGGGACTAGCGGGGGGCTGGGATGAGCAGTTCTTC.

CDR3 coding DNA: TGTGCCAGCAGCCTGGGACTAGCGGGTACCTACGAGCAGTACTTC. It specifies CASSLGLAGTYEQYF. This chain joins TRBV7-6 and TRBJ2-7; 12 bases fit TRBD2. The V gene's germline CDR1 is SGHVS and CDR2 FNYEAQ. This CDR3 contains 15 residues. V trimming: 5 bases; J trimming: 2 bases; junction bases outside the gene matches: 4.

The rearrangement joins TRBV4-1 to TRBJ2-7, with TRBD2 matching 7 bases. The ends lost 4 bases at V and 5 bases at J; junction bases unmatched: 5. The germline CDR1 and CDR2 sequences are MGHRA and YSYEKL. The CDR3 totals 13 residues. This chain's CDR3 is CASSLAGRNEQYF. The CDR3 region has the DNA TGCGCCAGCAGCCTGGCCGGGAGGAACGAGCAGTACTTC.

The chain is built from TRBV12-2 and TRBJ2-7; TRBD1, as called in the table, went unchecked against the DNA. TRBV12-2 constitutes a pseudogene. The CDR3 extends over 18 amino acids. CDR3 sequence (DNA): TGTGCAAGTCGCTTAGCTATTCTTAAGGGGGCAGCGCGGTACGAGCAGTACTTC. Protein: CASRLAILKGAARYEQYF.

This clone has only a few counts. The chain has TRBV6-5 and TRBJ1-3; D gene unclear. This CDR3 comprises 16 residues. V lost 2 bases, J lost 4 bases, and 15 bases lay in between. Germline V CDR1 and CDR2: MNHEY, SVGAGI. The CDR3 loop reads CASSYGRALAGNTIYF. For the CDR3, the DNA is TGTGCCAGCAGTTACGGGCGAGCTCTGGCGGGAAACACCATATATTTT.

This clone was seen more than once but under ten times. The DNA for the CDR3 is TGTGCCAGCAACCAGGTCTCTGGGGCCAACGTCCTGACTTTC. As protein: CASNQVSGANVLTF. This sequence joins TRBV5-4 and TRBJ2-6; D is undetermined. This CDR3 has 14 residues. V was trimmed by 6 bases and J by 0 bases, leaving 7 bases between them. Germline CDR1 is SGHNT and CDR2 is YYREEE (reference sequence).

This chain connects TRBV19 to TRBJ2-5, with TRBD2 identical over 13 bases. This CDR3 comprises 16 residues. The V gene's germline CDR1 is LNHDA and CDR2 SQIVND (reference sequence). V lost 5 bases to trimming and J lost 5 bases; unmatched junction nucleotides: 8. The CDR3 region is CASSQGLAGVWETQYF. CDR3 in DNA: TGTGCCAGTAGTCAAGGACTAGCGGGAGTCTGGGAGACCCAGTACTTC.